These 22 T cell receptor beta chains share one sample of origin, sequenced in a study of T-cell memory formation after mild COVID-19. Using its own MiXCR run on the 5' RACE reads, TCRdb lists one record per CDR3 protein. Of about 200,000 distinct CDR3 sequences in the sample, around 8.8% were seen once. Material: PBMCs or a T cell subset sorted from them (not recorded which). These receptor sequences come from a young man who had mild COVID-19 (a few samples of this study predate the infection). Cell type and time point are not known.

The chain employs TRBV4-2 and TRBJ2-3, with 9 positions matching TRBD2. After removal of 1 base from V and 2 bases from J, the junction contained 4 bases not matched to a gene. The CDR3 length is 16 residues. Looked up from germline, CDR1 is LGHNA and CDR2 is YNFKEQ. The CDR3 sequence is CASSQGLAGLTDTQYF. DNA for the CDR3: TGTGCCAGCAGCCAAGGCCTAGCGGGGCTCACAGATACGCAGTATTTT.

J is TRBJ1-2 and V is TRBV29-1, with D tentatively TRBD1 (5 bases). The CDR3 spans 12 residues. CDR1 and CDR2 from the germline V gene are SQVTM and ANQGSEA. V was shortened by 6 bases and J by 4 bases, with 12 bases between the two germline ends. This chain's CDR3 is CSVDKKGYGYTF. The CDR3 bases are TGCAGCGTGGACAAGAAAGGCTATGGCTACACCTTC.

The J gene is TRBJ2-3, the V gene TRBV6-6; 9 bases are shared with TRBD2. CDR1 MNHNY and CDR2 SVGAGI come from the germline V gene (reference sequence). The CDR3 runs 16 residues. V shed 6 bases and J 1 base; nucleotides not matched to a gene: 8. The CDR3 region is CASSSAERGGTDTQYF. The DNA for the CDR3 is TGTGCCAGCAGCTCAGCGGAGCGGGGGGGCACAGATACGCAGTATTTT.

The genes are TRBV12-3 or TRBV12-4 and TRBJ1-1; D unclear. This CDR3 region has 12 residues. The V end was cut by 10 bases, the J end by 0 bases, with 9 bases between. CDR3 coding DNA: TGTGCCATGAATCGGGTGAACACTGAAGCTTTCTTT. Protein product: CAMNRVNTEAFF.

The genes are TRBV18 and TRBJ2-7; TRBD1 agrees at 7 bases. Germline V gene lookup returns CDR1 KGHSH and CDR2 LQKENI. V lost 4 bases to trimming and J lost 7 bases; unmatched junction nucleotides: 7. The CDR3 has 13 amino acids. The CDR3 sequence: CASSRDRAGEQYV. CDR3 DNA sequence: TGTGCCAGCTCACGCGACAGGGCAGGGGAGCAGTACGTC.

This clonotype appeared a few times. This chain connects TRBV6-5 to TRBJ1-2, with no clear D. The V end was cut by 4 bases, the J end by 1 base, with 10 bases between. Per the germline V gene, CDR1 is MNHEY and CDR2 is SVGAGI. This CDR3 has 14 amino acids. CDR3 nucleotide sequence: TGTGCCAGCAGTTCCCCCATGGATAACTATGGCTACACCTTC. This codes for CASSSPMDNYGYTF.

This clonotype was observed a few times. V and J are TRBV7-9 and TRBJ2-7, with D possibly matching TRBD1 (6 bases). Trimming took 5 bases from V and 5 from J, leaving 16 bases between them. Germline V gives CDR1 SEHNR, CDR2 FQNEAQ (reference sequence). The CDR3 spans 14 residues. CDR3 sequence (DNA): TGTGCCAGCAGCCTCTCACAGGGAGACCACGAGCAGTACGTC. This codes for CASSLSQGDHEQYV.

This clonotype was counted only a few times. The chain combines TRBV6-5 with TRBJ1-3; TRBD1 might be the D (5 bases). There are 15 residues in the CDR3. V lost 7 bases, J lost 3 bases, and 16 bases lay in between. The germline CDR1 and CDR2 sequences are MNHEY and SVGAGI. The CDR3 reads CASKRGRGGGNTIYF. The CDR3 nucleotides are TGTGCCAGCAAGCGGGGGAGGGGTGGTGGAAACACCATATATTTT.

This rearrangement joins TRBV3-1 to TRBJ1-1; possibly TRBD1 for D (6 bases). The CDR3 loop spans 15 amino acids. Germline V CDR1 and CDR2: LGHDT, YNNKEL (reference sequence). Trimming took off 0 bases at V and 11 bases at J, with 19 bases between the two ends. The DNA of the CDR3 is TGTGCCAGCAGCCAAGATATCGCGTCGGGGGCGGAGGCTTTCTTT. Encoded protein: CASSQDIASGAEAFF. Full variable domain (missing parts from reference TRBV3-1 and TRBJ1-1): DTAVSQTPKYLVTQMGNDKSIKCEQNLGHDTMYWYKQDSKKFLKIMFSYNNKELIINETVPNRFSPKSPDKAHLNLHINSLELGDSAVYFCASSQDIASGAEAFFGQGTRLTVV.

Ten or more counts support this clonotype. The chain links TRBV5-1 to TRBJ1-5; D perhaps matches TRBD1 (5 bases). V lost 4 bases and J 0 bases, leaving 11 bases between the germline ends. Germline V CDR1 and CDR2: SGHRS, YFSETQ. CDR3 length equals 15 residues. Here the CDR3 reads CASSRDPYSNQPQHF. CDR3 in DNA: TGCGCCAGCAGCCGGGACCCCTATAGCAATCAGCCCCAGCATTTT. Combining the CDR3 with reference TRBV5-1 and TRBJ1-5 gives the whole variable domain KAGVTQTPRYLIKTRGQQVTLSCSPISGHRSVSWYQQTPGQGLQFLFEYFSETQRNKGNFPGRFSGRQFSNSRSEMNVSTLELGDSALYLCASSRDPYSNQPQHFGDGTRLSIL.

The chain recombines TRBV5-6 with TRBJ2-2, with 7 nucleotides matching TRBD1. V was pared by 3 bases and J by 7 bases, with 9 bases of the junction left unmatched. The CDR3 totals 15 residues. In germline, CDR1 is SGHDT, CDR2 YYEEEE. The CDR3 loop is CASSSPRGPGGELFF. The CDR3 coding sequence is TGTGCCAGCAGCTCACCTAGGGGGCCTGGCGGGGAGCTGTTTTTT.

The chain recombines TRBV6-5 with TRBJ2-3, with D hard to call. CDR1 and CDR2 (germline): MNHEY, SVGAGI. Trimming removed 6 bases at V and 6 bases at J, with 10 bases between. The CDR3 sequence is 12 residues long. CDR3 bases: TGTGCCAGCAGAAGCCTAGTGGATACGCAGTATTTT. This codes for CASRSLVDTQYF.

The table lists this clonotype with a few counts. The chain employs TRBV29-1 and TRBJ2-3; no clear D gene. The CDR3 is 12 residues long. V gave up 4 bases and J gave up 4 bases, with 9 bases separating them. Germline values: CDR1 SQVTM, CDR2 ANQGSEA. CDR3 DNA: TGCAGCGTTGCTGGTTTGTCAGATACGCAGTATTTT. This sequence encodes CSVAGLSDTQYF.

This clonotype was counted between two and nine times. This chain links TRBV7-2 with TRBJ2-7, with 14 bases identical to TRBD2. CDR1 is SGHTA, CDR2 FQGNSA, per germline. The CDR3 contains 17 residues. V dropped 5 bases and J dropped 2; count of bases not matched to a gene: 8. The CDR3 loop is CASSPRGLAGAAYEQYV. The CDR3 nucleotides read TGTGCCAGCAGCCCGCGGGGACTAGCGGGGGCCGCCTACGAGCAGTACGTC.

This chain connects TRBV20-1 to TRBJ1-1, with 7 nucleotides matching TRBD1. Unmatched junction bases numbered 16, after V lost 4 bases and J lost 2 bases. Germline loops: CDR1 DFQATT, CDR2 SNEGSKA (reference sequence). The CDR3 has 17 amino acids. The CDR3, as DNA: TGCAGTGCTACCGGGTTGGCCGGACAGGCGACAAACACTGAAGCTTTCTTT. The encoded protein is CSATGLAGQATNTEAFF.

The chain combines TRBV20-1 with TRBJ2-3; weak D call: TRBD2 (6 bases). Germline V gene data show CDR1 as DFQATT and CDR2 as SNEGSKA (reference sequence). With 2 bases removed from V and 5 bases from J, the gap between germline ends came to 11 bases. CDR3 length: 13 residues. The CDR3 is CSARHPGGDTQYF. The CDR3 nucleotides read TGCAGTGCTAGACACCCCGGGGGAGATACGCAGTATTTT.

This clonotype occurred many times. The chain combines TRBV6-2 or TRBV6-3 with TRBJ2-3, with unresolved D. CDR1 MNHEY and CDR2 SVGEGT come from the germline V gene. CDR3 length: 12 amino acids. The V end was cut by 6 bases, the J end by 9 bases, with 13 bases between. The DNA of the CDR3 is TGTGCCAGCAGAGGTGATAGTCGGACGCAGTATTTT. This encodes CASRGDSRTQYF.

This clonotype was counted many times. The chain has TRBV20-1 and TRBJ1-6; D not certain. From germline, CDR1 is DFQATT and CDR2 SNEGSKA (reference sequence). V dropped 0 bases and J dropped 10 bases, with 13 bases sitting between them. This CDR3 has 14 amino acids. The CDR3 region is CSARDGRTFSPLHF. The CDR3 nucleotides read TGCAGTGCTAGAGATGGCAGGACGTTCTCACCCCTCCACTTT.

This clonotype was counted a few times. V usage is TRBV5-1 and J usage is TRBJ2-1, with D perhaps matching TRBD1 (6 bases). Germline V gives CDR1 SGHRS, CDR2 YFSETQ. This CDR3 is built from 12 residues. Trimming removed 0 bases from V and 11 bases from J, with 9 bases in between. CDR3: CASSLDTGKQFF. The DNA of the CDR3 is TGCGCCAGCAGCTTGGACACAGGGAAGCAGTTCTTC.

The CDR3 DNA sequence: TGTGCCAGCAGTTACGGGTCGGCCTCTGGGGCCAACGTCCTGACTTTC. It is translated as CASSYGSASGANVLTF. This chain uses TRBV6-5 with TRBJ2-6; D is unresolved. The CDR3 runs to 16 residues. V was clipped by 2 bases and J by 0 bases, with 8 bases between them. In germline, CDR1 is MNHEY, CDR2 SVGAGI.

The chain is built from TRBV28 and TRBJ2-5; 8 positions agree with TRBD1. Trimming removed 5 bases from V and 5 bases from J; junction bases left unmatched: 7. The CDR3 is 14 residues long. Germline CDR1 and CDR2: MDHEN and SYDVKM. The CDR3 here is CASSRTGIVETQYF. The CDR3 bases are TGTGCCAGCAGTAGGACAGGGATAGTCGAGACCCAGTACTTC.

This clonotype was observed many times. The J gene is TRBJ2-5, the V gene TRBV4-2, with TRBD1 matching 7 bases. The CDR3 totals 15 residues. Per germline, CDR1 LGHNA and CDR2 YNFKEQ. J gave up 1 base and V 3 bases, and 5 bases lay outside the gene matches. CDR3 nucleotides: TGTGCCAGCAGCCAGGGATGGGACAGCCAAGAGACCCAGTACTTC. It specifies CASSQGWDSQETQYF.